Sequencing of this T cell receptor (beta chain) was carried out in a study of control samples from healthy donors and cancer patients (dated by TCRdb to 2018 to 2020). As to this clone: The antigen it binds to is not known. No much larger clone is present one base from it, and per-base qualities are unavailable.

The CDR3, from cysteine to phenylalanine, totals 14 residues. The DNA shown is the 42-base CDR3, in frame from base 1. Trimming leaves V shorter by 4 bases and J shorter by 7 bases, with the junction holding 10 bases beyond the gene matches. CDR1 SQVTM and CDR2 ANQGSEA were looked up in the germline V gene. Libraries were constructed by the immunoSEQ multiplex PCR assay. TCRdb took this table from immuneACCESS and kept in-frame rearrangements with V and J called. Such tables lack part of the clones; where checked against another copy, unresolved V genes explain under half of the gap, and the rest is unexplained. The sample data list over 150,000 clones, and around 94% of these were observed just once. The top ten constitute around 15% of the sample.

This clonotype was obtained from a man in his sixties with colorectal cancer. The specimen was PBMCs. The chain uses TRBV29-1 and TRBJ2-5; 9 bases in between match TRBD1. The nucleotide sequence reads as follows: TGCAGCGTTGGGGGACAGGGAGAGTTTGGGACCCAGTACTTC. It specifies CSVGGQGEFGTQYF.